The T cell receptor (beta chain) under discussion was sequenced for a study of graft-versus-host responses after intestinal transplantation. Study in general: Recipients got multivisceral, liver-intestinal, or isolated intestinal transplants.

Comments on this clone: Its cognate antigen is unknown.

This table comes from immunoSEQ multiplex PCR, and its TCRdb copy is limited to in-frame clones, with some not included. The sample contains tens of thousands of clones, 85% to 95% of which appear only once. The TCR originated in a human donor who received an intestinal transplant. This material consisted of unstimulated CD8+ T cells sorted from spleen or lymph node cells, taken before intestinal transplant.

CDR3 sequence (DNA): TGTGCCAGCAGAGCGACAGCATCCTTGAACACTGAAGCTTTCTTT. Translating gives CASRATASLNTEAFF. This chain links TRBV27 with TRBJ1-1; TRBD1 might be the D (5 bases). Germline CDR1 MNHEY, CDR2 SMNVEV (reference sequence). V lost 6 bases, J lost 0 bases, and 14 bases lay in between. The CDR3 contains 15 residues.